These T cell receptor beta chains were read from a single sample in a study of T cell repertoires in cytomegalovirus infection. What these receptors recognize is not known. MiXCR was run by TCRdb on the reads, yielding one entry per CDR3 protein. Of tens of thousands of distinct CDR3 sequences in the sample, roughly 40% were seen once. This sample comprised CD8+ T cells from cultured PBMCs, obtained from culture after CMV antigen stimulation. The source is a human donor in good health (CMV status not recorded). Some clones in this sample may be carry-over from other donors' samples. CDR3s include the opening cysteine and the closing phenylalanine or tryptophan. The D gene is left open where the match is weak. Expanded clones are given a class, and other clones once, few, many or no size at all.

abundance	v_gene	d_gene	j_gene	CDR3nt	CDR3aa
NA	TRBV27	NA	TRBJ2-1	TGTGCCAGCAGCCCCTGGGACGGGGAGCAGTTCTTC	CASSPWDGEQFF
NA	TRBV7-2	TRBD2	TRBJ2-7	TGTGCCAGCAGCACTATAGCGGGGCGGAAGTACGAGCAGTACTTC	CASSTIAGRKYEQYF
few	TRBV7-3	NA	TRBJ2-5	TGTGCCAGCAGCTTAGTTTCCCAAGAGACCCAGTACTTC	CASSLVSQETQYF
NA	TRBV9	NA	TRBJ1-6	TGTGCCAGCAGCGAGACAGCCATCGGGAATTCACCCCTCCACTTT	CASSETAIGNSPLHF
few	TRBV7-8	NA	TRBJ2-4	TGTGCCAGCAGCTCCTACGGGGCAGCCGGGAACATTCAGTACTTC	CASSSYGAAGNIQYF
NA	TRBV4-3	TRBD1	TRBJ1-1	TGCGCCAGCAGCCAAGGGACAGGGGACACTGAAGCTTTCTTT	CASSQGTGDTEAFF
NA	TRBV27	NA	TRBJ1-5	TGTGCCAGCAGTTCTTCCAGGGTTCAGCCCCAGCATTTT	CASSSSRVQPQHF
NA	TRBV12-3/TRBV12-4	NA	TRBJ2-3	TGTGCCAGCAGTGGTACAGCCTTTCTCACAGATACGCAGTATTTT	CASSGTAFLTDTQYF
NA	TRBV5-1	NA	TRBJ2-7	TGCGCCAGCAGCCCCCGGACGGTCGGGGGAGAGCAGTACTTC	CASSPRTVGGEQYF
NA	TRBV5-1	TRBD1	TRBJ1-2	TGCGCCAGCAATCTAGACAGGGTTCGCTATGGCTACACCTTC	CASNLDRVRYGYTF
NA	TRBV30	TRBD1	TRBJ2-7	TGTGCCTGGAGTTCGGACAGGGAGATTTACTACGAGCAGTACTTC	CAWSSDREIYYEQYF
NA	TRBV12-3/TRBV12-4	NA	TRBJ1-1	TGTGCCAGCAGTTTAAATCCTACAAGGGGTGAAGCTTTCTTT	CASSLNPTRGEAFF
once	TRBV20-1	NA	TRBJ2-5	TGCAGTGCTACAATGGATACTAGCTCATCTGGGGAGACCCAGTACTTC	CSATMDTSSSGETQYF
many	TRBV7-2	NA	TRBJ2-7	TGTGCCAGCAGCTTTCCCGAAGGTTTCTCCTACGAGCAGTACTTC	CASSFPEGFSYEQYF
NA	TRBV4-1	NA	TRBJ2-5	TGCGCCAGCAGCCAGTCTCGGGCGTTTCGAGAGACCCAGTACTTC	CASSQSRAFRETQYF
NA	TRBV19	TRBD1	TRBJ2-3	TGTGCCAGTAGTACCAGGGGGCTGGGCACAGATACGCAGTATTTT	CASSTRGLGTDTQYF
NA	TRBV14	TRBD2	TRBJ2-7	TGTGCCAGCAGCCAAGTCGCCAGCGGGAGCTCCTACGAGCAGTACTTC	CASSQVASGSSYEQYF
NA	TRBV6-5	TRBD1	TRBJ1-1	TGTGCCAGCAGTACCGGGACAGGGAGCACTGAAGCTTTCTTT	CASSTGTGSTEAFF
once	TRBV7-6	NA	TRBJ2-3	TGTGTCAGCAGCTTTTCTGCAGGGGTAGATACGCAGTATTTT	CVSSFSAGVDTQYF
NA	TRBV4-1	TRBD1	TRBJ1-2	TGCGCCAGCAGCCTAGATAGGGGGCTCCCGTCTAACTATGGCTACGCCTTC	CASSLDRGLPSNYGYAF
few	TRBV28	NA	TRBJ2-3	TGTGCCAGCACCGGGGGTTATACGCAGTATTTT	CASTGGYTQYF
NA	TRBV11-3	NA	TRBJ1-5	TGTGCCAGCAGCTTAGGTGTTGGGCAGCCCCAGCATTTT	CASSLGVGQPQHF
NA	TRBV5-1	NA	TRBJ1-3	TGCGCCAGCAGCCCATCGGGGGGGAACGTGAACACCATATATTTT	CASSPSGGNVNTIYF
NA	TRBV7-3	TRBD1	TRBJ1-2	TGTGCCAGCAGCTTAGATGGGACAGGGGAACCCTACGCCTTC	CASSLDGTGEPYAF
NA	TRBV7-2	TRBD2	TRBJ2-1	TGTGCCAGCAGCTTAGCGGGAGCGGGGGGGGCGAATGAGCAGTTCTTC	CASSLAGAGGANEQFF
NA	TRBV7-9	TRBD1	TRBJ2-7	TGTGCCAGCAGCGGGGACAGGGTCGACGAGCAGTACTTC	CASSGDRVDEQYF
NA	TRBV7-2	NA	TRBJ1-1	TGTGCCAGCAGCTTTGGGGGGCGCTTGGCTTTCTTT	CASSFGGRLAFF
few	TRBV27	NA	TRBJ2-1	TGTGCCAGCAGTTTTTTAGGGGATGAGCAGTTCTTC	CASSFLGDEQFF
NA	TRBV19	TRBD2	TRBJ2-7	TGTGCCAGTAAGACTAGCGGGACTTCAACCTACGAGCAGTACTTC	CASKTSGTSTYEQYF
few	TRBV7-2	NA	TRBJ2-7	TGTGCCAGCAGCGTCGACTCCTACGAGCAGTACTTC	CASSVDSYEQYF
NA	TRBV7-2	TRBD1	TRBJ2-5	TGTGCCAGCAGCTTAGCGTACGCCGGACAGGGGGAGACCCAGTACTTC	CASSLAYAGQGETQYF
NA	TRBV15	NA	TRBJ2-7	TGTGCCACCAGCTTAAAGAGGGGTGCCTACGAGCAGTACTTC	CATSLKRGAYEQYF
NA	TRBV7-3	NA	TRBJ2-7	TGTGCCAGCAGCAAGGGACCTAATGCGCGCAACGAGCAGTACTTC	CASSKGPNARNEQYF
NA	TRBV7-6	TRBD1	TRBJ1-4	TGTGCCAGCAGCTTTCGGACAGGGGGGGAAAAACTGTTTTTT	CASSFRTGGEKLFF
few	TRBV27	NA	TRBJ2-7	TGTGCCAGCAGCCGGACAGCCTCCTACGAGCAGTACTTC	CASSRTASYEQYF
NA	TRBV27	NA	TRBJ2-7	TGTGCCAGCAGTTTATCGTCGGGGGACACCACCTACGAGCAGTACTTC	CASSLSSGDTTYEQYF